The clone carrying this T cell receptor (beta chain) turned up a few times. Its antigen is as yet unknown. This record comes from a study of human T cells and chemical hapten exposure. TCRdb re-called the RACE reads with MiXCR, one entry per CDR3 protein. The repertoire includes roughly 84,000 distinct CDR3 sequences, about 10% of them detected once, and around 5% sits in the top ten. General study findings and limits: Donors in the study had alopecia, meaning their immune response may differ from healthy people's.

Specified time point: patch test 2, 6 weeks after DPC sensitization. Treatment specified: therapeutic diphenylcyclopropenone sensitization with weekly scalp DPC. Germline CDR1 and CDR2: SGHRS and YFSETQ. This CDR3 spans 16 amino acids. V was clipped by 0 bases and J by 2 bases, with 12 bases between them. The receptor was derived from a woman aged 45 to 65 with alopecia areata. Some clones in this sample may be carry-over from other donors' samples. V is TRBV5-1 and J is TRBJ2-1; D is unresolved. The specimen comprised whole blood, sampled in connection with sensitization to the hapten diphenylcyclopropenone (DPC). The CDR3 sequence is CASSLGGMYAYNEQFF. CDR3 DNA sequence: TGCGCCAGCAGCTTGGGTGGGATGTACGCCTACAATGAGCAGTTCTTC.